In its sample, the clone carrying this TCR beta chain was seen once. The entry originates in a study of blood T cell repertoires in COVID-19. The wider study: The study drew acute and convalescent COVID-19 samples from the United States, Italy and Spain. T cells, B-cell-depleted T cells, or PBMCs provided the cDNA or gDNA that served as material.

Germline V lookup: CDR1 KGHSH, CDR2 LQKENI. CDR3 length equals 16 residues. After removal of 4 bases from V and 4 bases from J, the junction contained 7 bases not matched to a gene. Authors' data handling: The authors estimated nucleated cell counts from reference gene primer amplification. Measured with immunoSEQ multiplex PCR; TCRdb has only the in-frame clones, and not every one. The D gene and trimming were derived from the DNA, and the V and J assignments and clone size from that table. Seen here are roughly 47,000 clones, 70% to 90% observed once, and the top ten hold around 15%. V is TRBV18 and J is TRBJ1-4, with 9 bases identical to TRBD1. Sequencing was performed on peripheral blood. This TCR came from an older man with active COVID-19. The CDR3 nucleotides read TGTGCCAGCTCACATGTACAGGGGGCCATTAATGAAAAACTGTTTTTT. It yields the protein CASSHVQGAINEKLFF.